Each of the 8 T cell receptor beta chains below was sequenced from the same sample in a study of T cells in women clearing cervical HPV infection. Data came from immunoSEQ multiplex PCR; TCRdb stores just in-frame clones and leaves some out. The ten top clones account for around 1.6%, within a sample of 45,000 to 55,000 clones. Sequenced material: blood buffy coat. Receptor source: a woman aged 18 to 69 with a cervical HPV16 infection that either progressed to CIN3+ or cleared (not recorded which).

A note on this clone: Read coverage stops 3 residues before the CDR3 terminus; the germline J gene supplies the remainder. The chain is built from TRBV20-1 and TRBJ2-7, with 9 bases that match TRBD2. CDR3 size: 15 residues. In germline, CDR1 is DFQATT, CDR2 SNEGSKA (reference sequence). Germline trimming cut 0 bases from V and 0 bases from J; bases unmatched to any gene: 3. Partial CDR3 DNA: TGCAGTGCTAGAGATGGTAGCGGGAGCTCCTACGAG. It is translated as CSARDGSGSSYE. The CDR3 reads in full as CSARDGSGSSYEQYF.

About this clone itself: The read terminates 3 residues before the CDR3 end, so the remaining end is supplied by the germline J gene. This chain uses TRBV11-3 with TRBJ2-1; a weak D match, TRBD1 (6 bases). The CDR3 spans 15 residues. With 5 bases removed from V and 3 bases from J, the gap between germline ends came to 14 bases. Germline values: CDR1 SGHNT, CDR2 YENEEA. The CDR3 is CASSLKQGLYNEQFF. Partial CDR3 DNA: TGTGCCAGCAGCCTGAAACAGGGTCTCTACAATGAG.

Worth noting for this clone: The read gets to within 3 residues of the CDR3 end, and the germline J gene fills in the rest. The rearrangement links TRBV4-1 to TRBJ2-7; D gene unclear. Trimming removed 0 bases from V and 3 bases from J, with 12 bases in between. Germline V CDR1 and CDR2: MGHRA, YSYEKL. The CDR3 is 15 amino acids. Partial CDR3 DNA: TGCGCCAGCAGCCAAGATTATGAGCCCTACTACGAG. Translation: CASSQDYEPYYE. The whole CDR3 protein reads CASSQDYEPYYEQYF.

In regard to this clone: Sequencing ends 3 residues short of the CDR3 end; the germline J gene provides the rest. The chain uses TRBV11-2 and TRBJ1-1; a possible D gene is TRBD1 (5 bases). CDR3 length equals 11 residues. V was shortened by 4 bases and J by 6 bases, with 6 bases between the two germline ends. Germline V gene lookup returns CDR1 SGHAT and CDR2 FQNNGV. CDR3 DNA, as far as it was read: TGTGCCAGCAGCTCCAGGGCTGAA. Encoded protein: CASSSRAE. The complete CDR3 sequence is CASSSRAEAFF. The full variable domain, in which reference TRBV11-2 and TRBJ1-1 provide the parts outside the CDR3, is EAGVAQSPRYKIIEKRQSVAFWCNPISGHATLYWYQQILGQGPKLLIQFQNNGVVDDSQLPKDRFSAERLKGVDSTLKIQPAKLEDSAVYLCASSSRAEAFFGQGTRLTVV.

On this clone: The read stops 3 residues short of the end of the CDR3; the missing end is completed from the germline J gene. The rearrangement links TRBV4-2 to TRBJ2-1; 10 bases agree with TRBD1. V was clipped by 2 bases and J by 6 bases; unmatched bases: 13. CDR3 length: 18 amino acids. Germline V CDR1 and CDR2: LGHNA, YNFKEQ. CDR3 DNA (partial): TGTGCCAGCAGCCAAATTACCCCGGGACAGGGGCTAGGCAATGAG. This sequence encodes CASSQITPGQGLGNE. The complete CDR3 reads CASSQITPGQGLGNEQFF.

For this clone: From the germline J gene comes the end of the CDR3, since the read stops 3 residues before it. The gene calls are TRBV12-5 and TRBJ2-3; D might be TRBD2 (6 bases). This CDR3 has 13 amino acids. Germline CDR1 reads LGHNT; CDR2 reads FRNRAP. CDR3 DNA, as far as it was read: TGTGCTAGTGGTTTGAGTGGGACTGACACG. This codes for CASGLSGTDT. The CDR3 in its entirety is CASGLSGTDTQYF. The full variable domain, its missing parts supplied by reference TRBV12-5 and TRBJ2-3, is DARVTQTPRHKVTEMGQEVTMRCQPILGHNTVFWYRQTMMQGLELLAYFRNRAPLDDSGMPKDRFSAEMPDATLATLKIQPSEPRDSAVYFCASGLSGTDTQYFGPGTRLTVL.

For this clone: The DNA ends 3 residues before the CDR3 does, and the rest of the CDR3 is filled in from the germline J gene. V and J are TRBV12-3 or TRBV12-4 and TRBJ2-5; 8 nucleotides align to TRBD2. This CDR3 is 16 amino acids long. V was clipped by 3 bases and J by 6 bases; unmatched bases: 12. The part of the CDR3 DNA that was read is TGTGCCAGCAGTTTTCCGGCTAGCGGGCTTGTACAGACC. Amino acid sequence: CASSFPASGLVQT. From start to end, the CDR3 is CASSFPASGLVQTQYF.

Worth noting for this clone: The sequence runs out 3 residues before the end of the CDR3; the remainder is reconstructed from the germline J gene. The chain is built from TRBV12-3 or TRBV12-4 and TRBJ2-3; 15 bases fit TRBD2. The CDR3 is made up of 17 amino acids. Trimming removed 6 bases from V and 6 bases from J; junction bases left unmatched: 10. CDR3 bases read: TGTGCCAGCAGGACCCTGGGACTAGCGGGGGGAGGGGATACG. The encoded protein is CASRTLGLAGGGDT. From start to end, the CDR3 is CASRTLGLAGGGDTQYF.